This T cell receptor (beta chain) was recorded in a study of T cells in Graves' hyperthyroidism and ophthalmopathy. Study information: Peripheral blood was drawn at first diagnosis, prior to all treatment.

Regions amplified from RNA transcripts were the TCR beta CDR3 regions. During a first-round RT-PCR of the TCR CDR3, the HTBI primer set was used. Using its own MiXCR run on the multiplex PCR reads, TCRdb lists one record per CDR3 protein. The data contain over 150,000 distinct CDR3 sequences, about 18% of them singletons. This clonotype was counted at least ten times. Uncontrolled infection, other autoimmune disease, pregnancy or lactation excluded patients. The clonotype comes from a woman between 45 and 65 years old with Graves' hyperthyroidism. Sequenced input: blood.

This CDR3 is CSARPGGHVTRNIQYF. The CDR3 nucleotides read TGCAGTGCTAGACCGGGAGGACACGTGACGAGAAACATTCAGTACTTC. V and J are TRBV20-1 and TRBJ2-4; 7 positions agree with TRBD2. V lost 2 bases, J lost 6 bases, and 13 bases stayed unmatched. CDR3 length: 16 amino acids. Germline values: CDR1 DFQATT, CDR2 SNEGSKA (reference sequence).